This TCR beta chain was profiled in a study of blood T cell repertoires in COVID-19 (dated by TCRdb to 2018 to 2021). About the investigation overall: Samples covering the acute and convalescent phases of COVID-19 were provided by collaborators in the United States, Italy and Spain. The material from the prospective study consisted of cDNA or gDNA derived from T cells, B-cell-depleted T cells, or PBMCs. The dataset comprised deeply sampled blood TCRbeta repertoires from subjects exposed to, actively infected with, or recovered from COVID-19. The repertoires were made available in a free public database intended to serve as a resource for research on the immune response to SARS-CoV-2. Samples were obtained from the ongoing ImmuneRACE study (first 160 participants) and from 1,200 or so subjects provided by 6 global collaborators. A de-identified subject ID, COVID-19 status, age in years and sex were almost always included in the sample metadata. Where available, HLA class I and class II types were taken from metadata supplied by the sample provider and were not determined by assay-based typing. Here is what the overall study found, with its caveats: Clinical and demographic metadata were provided uncurated, with the amount varying by source and participant.

The immunoSEQ Assay, a bias-controlled multiplex PCR, was used to amplify TCRbeta CDR3 regions from genomic DNA. The source study handled its data this way. The number of nucleated cells in each sample was estimated from the amplification of reference gene primers within the assay. Sequence reads were collapsed and filtered to measure the absolute abundance of every unique TCRbeta CDR3 rearrangement. For each sample, productive Simpson clonality was calculated by taking the square root of Simpson's diversity index across productive rearrangements. Drawn from immuneACCESS, this table holds only the in-frame rearrangements with V and J called that TCRdb kept. Clones are partly lost; checked studies trace under half to an unresolved V gene and leave the rest unexplained. The V and J calls and clone size are taken from that table; D and trimming were inferred from the DNA. Within this sample are about 240,000 clones, with roughly 85% of them counted one time only. 4.5% to 5.5% of the sample comes from the top ten.

This clone occurred once. Its antigen is unknown. Per-base quality was not reported, and no clone a single base away is much larger than it. Including cysteine and phenylalanine, the CDR3 has 15 amino acids. Of the read, only the CDR3 DNA is kept; its 45 bases are in frame from base 1. Between the V and J ends, shortened by 5 bases and 8 bases respectively, the junction contains 19 bases. Via the germline V gene, CDR1 is MGHRA and CDR2 YSYEKL. One collaborating source in Seattle enrolled patients while the patients were actively infected and followed the patients over time throughout the course of disease. Each collaborating institution followed its own protocols to collect whole blood in K2EDTA tubes. Collaborator samples were shipped for TCRbeta analysis as frozen whole blood, isolated PBMCs, or DNA extracted from either sample type.

This TCR came from a man in his forties or fifties with COVID-19, enrolled during active disease. The chain was built from TRBV4-1 and TRBJ1-3; TRBD1 might be the D gene, on 5 matching bases. Specimen: peripheral blood. The DNA sequence is TGCGCCAGCAGCGCCGGGACTTCTTCGAGGGACACCATATATTTT. Its protein product is CASSAGTSSRDTIYF.